This entry features one TCR beta chain sequence. Its antigen remains unidentified. No qualities accompany the bases; no much larger clone lies one base away. This record comes from a study of blood T cell repertoires in COVID-19 (dated by TCRdb to between 2020 and 2021). Looking at the study overall: Collaborator samples came from the United States, Italy and Spain and covered acute and convalescent phases of COVID-19. The prospective study material was composed of cDNA or gDNA derived from T cells, B-cell-depleted T cells, or PBMCs. Where available, HLA class I and class II types were taken from metadata supplied by the sample provider and were not determined by assay-based typing. The samples were drawn from the first 160 participants of the ongoing ImmuneRACE study and from about 1,200 subjects provided by 6 global collaborators. Deeply sampled blood TCRbeta repertoires from subjects exposed to, actively infected with, or recovered from COVID-19 were included in the dataset. A freely available public database, intended as a resource for researchers studying the immune response to SARS-CoV-2, is where the repertoires were released. A de-identified subject ID, COVID-19 status, age in years and sex were almost always included in the sample metadata.

The immunoSEQ Assay, a bias-controlled multiplex PCR, was used to amplify TCRbeta CDR3 regions from genomic DNA. Turning to the authors' computational methods: The number of nucleated cells in each sample was estimated by amplification of reference gene primers within the assay. To quantify the absolute abundance of each unique TCRbeta CDR3 rearrangement, sequence reads were collapsed and filtered. Productive Simpson clonality was computed per sample as the square root of Simpson's diversity index over productive rearrangements. TCRdb took over this immuneACCESS table, retaining in-frame rearrangements with V and J assigned. Such tables are incomplete; in checked studies, under half of the missing clones stem from an unresolved V gene, and the remainder is unexplained. V and J calls and clone size are copied from that table; D and trimming were computed from the DNA. This sample holds some 55,000 clones; about nine tenths were observed only once. The ten largest clonotypes hold about 7.7% of the sample.

Each collaborating institution followed its own protocols to collect whole blood in K2EDTA tubes. For TCRbeta analysis, collaborators shipped samples in one of three forms: frozen whole blood, isolated PBMCs, or DNA extracted from either of those sample types. The junction carries 5 bases between V and J, which are trimmed by 0 bases and 2 bases respectively. CDR3 length: 14 amino acids, cysteine to phenylalanine. The read is trimmed to its CDR3 DNA, 42 bases read in frame from base 1. For CDR1 and CDR2, the germline V gene lists SGHVS and FQNEAQ. On the study overall, not on this receptor specifically: Clinical and demographic metadata were provided uncurated, with the amount varying by source and participant.

The receptor was derived from a woman between 40 and 50 years old with active COVID-19. This receptor chain uses TRBV7-8 and TRBJ1-5; too little of a D gene remains to name it. Source material: peripheral blood. The CDR3 region: CASSLARGNQPQHF. At the DNA level, the sequence is TGTGCCAGCAGCTTAGCCCGTGGCAATCAGCCCCAGCATTTT. Full variable domain (CDR3 extended with the reference TRBV7-8 and TRBJ1-5 proteins): GAGVSQSPRYKVAKRGQDVALRCDPISGHVSLFWYQQALGQGPEFLTYFQNEAQLDKSGLPSDRFFAERPEGSVSTLKIQRTQQEDSAVYLCASSLARGNQPQHFGDGTRLSIL.